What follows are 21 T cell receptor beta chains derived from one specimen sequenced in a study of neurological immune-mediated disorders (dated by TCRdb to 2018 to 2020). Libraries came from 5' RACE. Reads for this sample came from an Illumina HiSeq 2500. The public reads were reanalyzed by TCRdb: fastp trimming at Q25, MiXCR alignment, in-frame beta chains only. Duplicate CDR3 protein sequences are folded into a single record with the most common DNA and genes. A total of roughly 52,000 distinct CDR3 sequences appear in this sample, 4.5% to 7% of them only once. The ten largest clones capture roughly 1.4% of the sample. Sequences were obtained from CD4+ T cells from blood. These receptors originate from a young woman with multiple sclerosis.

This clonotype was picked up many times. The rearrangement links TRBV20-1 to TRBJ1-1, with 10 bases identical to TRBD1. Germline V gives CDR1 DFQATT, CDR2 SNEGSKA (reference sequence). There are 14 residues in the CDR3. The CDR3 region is CSVTGGPTGAEAFF. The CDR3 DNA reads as TGCAGCGTGACAGGGGGCCCGACGGGCGCTGAAGCTTTCTTT.

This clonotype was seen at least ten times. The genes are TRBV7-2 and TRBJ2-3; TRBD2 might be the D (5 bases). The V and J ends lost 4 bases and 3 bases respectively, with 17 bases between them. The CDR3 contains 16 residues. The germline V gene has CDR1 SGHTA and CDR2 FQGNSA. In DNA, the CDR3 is TGTGCCAGCAGCTATCAAACCGGAGGTATGACAGATACGCAGTATTTT. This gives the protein CASSYQTGGMTDTQYF.

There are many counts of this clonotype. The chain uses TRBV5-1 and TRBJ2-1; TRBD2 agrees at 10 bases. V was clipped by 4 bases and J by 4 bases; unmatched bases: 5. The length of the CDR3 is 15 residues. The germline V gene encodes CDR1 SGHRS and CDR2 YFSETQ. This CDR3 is CASSGGTSAYNEQFF. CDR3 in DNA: TGCGCCAGCAGCGGAGGGACTAGCGCTTACAATGAGCAGTTCTTC. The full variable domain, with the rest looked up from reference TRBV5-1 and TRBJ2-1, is KAGVTQTPRYLIKTRGQQVTLSCSPISGHRSVSWYQQTPGQGLQFLFEYFSETQRNKGNFPGRFSGRQFSNSRSEMNVSTLELGDSALYLCASSGGTSAYNEQFFGPGTRLTVL.

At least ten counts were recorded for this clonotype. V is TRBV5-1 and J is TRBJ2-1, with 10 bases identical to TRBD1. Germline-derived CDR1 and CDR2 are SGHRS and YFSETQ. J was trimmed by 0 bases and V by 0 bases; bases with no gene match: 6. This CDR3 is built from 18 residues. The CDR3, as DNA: TGCGCCAGCAGCTTGGGACAGGGGGCACCACGCTCCTACAATGAGCAGTTCTTC. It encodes CASSLGQGAPRSYNEQFF.

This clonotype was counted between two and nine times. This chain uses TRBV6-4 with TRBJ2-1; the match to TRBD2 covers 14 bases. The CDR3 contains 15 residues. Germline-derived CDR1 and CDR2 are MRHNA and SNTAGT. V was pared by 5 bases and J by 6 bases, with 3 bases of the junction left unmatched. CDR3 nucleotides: TGTGCCAGCAGTCCAGGGACTAGCGGGGGCAATGAGCAGTTCTTC. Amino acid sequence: CASSPGTSGGNEQFF.

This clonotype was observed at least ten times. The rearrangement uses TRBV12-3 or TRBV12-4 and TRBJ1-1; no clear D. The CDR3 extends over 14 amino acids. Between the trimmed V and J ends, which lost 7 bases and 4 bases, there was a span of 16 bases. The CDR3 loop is CASTPQTGITEAFF. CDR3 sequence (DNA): TGTGCCAGCACGCCTCAGACTGGGATCACTGAAGCTTTCTTT.

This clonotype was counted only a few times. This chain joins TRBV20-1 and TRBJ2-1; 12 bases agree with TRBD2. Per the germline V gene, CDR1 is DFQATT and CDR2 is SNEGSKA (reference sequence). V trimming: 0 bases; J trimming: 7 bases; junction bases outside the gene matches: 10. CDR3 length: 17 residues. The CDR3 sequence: CSARDILAGGKRNEQFF. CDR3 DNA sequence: TGCAGTGCTAGAGATATCCTAGCGGGAGGGAAGAGGAATGAGCAGTTCTTC.

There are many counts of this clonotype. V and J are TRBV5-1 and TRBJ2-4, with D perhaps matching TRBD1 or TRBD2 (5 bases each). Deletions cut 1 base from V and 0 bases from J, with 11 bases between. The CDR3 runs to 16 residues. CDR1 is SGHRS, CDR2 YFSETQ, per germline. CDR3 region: CASSLYWDGAKNIQYF. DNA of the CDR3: TGCGCCAGCAGCTTGTATTGGGACGGAGCCAAAAACATTCAGTACTTC. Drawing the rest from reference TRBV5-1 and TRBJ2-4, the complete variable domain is KAGVTQTPRYLIKTRGQQVTLSCSPISGHRSVSWYQQTPGQGLQFLFEYFSETQRNKGNFPGRFSGRQFSNSRSEMNVSTLELGDSALYLCASSLYWDGAKNIQYFGAGTRLSVL.

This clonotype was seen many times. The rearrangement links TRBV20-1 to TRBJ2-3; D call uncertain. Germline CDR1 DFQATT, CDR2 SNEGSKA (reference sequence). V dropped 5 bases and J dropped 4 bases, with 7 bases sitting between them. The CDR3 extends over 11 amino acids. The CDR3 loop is CSALIPDTQYF. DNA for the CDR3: TGCAGTGCTCTGATTCCAGATACGCAGTATTTT.

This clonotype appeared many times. The CDR3 coding sequence is TGCGCCAGCAGCTTGGCAGGGCGTGGAAACACCATATATTTT. Translation: CASSLAGRGNTIYF. The J gene is TRBJ1-3, the V gene TRBV5-1; possibly TRBD1 for D (5 bases). The CDR3 is made up of 14 amino acids. The germline V and J ends were trimmed by 0 bases and 3 bases, with 7 bases remaining between them. Germline V gives CDR1 SGHRS, CDR2 YFSETQ.

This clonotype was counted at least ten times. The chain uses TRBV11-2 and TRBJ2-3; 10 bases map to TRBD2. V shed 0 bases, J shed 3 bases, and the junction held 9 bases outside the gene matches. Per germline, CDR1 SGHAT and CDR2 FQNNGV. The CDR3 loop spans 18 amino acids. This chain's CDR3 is CASSLERLAGAKTDTQYF. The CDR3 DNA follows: TGTGCCAGCAGCTTAGAGCGGCTAGCGGGGGCGAAAACAGATACGCAGTATTTT.

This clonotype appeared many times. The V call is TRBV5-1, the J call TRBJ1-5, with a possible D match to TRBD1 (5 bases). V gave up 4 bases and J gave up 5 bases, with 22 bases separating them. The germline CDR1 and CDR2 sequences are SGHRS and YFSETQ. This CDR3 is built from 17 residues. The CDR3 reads CASSPHPTGGGDQPQHF. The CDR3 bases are TGCGCCAGCAGCCCACACCCCACCGGCGGGGGGGATCAGCCCCAGCATTTT. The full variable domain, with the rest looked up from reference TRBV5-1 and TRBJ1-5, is KAGVTQTPRYLIKTRGQQVTLSCSPISGHRSVSWYQQTPGQGLQFLFEYFSETQRNKGNFPGRFSGRQFSNSRSEMNVSTLELGDSALYLCASSPHPTGGGDQPQHFGDGTRLSIL.

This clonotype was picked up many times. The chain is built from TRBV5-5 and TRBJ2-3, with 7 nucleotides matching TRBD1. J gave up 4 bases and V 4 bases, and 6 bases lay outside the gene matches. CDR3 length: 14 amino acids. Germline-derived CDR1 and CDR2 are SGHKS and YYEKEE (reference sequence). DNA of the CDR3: TGTGCCAGCAGCCAGACAGGGAAGGCAGATACGCAGTATTTT. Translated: CASSQTGKADTQYF.

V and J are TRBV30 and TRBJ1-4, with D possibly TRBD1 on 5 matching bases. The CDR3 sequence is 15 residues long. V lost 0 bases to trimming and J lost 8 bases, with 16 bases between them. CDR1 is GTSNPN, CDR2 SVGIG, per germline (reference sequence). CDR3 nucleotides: TGTGCCTGGAGTGTCCGCAGGGTTGGCAGCGAAAAACTGTTTTTT. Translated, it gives CAWSVRRVGSEKLFF.

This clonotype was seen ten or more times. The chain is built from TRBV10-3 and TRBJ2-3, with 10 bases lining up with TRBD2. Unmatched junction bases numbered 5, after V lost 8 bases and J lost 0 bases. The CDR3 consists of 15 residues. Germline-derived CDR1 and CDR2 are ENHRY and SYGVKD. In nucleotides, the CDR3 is TGTGCCATCTCATTAGCGGGGGGTAGCACAGATACGCAGTATTTT. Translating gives CAISLAGGSTDTQYF.

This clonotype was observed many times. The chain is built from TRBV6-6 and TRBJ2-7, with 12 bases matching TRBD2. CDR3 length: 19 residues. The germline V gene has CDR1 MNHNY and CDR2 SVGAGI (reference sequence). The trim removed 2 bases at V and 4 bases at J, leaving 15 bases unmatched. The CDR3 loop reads CASSYLTGLAGQSHYEQYF. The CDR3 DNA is TGTGCCAGCAGTTACCTAACTGGACTAGCGGGACAATCCCATTACGAGCAGTACTTC.

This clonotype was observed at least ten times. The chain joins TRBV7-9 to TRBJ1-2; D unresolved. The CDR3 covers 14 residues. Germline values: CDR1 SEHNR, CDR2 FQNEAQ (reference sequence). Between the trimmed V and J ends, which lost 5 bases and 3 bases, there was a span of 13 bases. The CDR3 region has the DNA TGTGCCAGCAGCCCCGACATGGGGTACTATGGCTACACCTTC. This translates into CASSPDMGYYGYTF.

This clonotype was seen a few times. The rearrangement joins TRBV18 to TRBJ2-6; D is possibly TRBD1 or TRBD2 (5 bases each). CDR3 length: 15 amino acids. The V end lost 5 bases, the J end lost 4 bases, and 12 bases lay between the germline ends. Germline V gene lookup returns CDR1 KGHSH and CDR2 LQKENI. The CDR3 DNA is TGTGCCAGCTCATCCCAGGGACCCGGGGCCAACGTCCTGACTTTC. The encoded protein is CASSSQGPGANVLTF. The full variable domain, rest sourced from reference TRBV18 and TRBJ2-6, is NAGVMQNPRHLVRRRGQEARLRCSPMKGHSHVYWYRQLPEEGLKFMVYLQKENIIDESGMPKERFSAEFPKEGPSILRIQQVVRGDSAAYFCASSSQGPGANVLTFGAGSRLTVL.

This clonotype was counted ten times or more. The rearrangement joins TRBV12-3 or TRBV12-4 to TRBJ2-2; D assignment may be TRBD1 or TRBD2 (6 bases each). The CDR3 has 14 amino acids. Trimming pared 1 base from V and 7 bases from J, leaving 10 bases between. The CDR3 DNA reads TGTGCCAGCAGTTTAGGGGGGCGGGGCGGGGAGCTGTTTTTT. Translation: CASSLGGRGGELFF.

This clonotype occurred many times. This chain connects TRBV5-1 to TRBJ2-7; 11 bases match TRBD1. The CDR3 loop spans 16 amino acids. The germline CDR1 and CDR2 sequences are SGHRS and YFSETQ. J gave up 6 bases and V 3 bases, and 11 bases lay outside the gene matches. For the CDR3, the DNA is TGCGCCAGCAGCTCTTACCGGGACAGGGGGGCCAGCGAGCAGTACTTC. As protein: CASSSYRDRGASEQYF. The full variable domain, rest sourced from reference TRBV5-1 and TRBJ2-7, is KAGVTQTPRYLIKTRGQQVTLSCSPISGHRSVSWYQQTPGQGLQFLFEYFSETQRNKGNFPGRFSGRQFSNSRSEMNVSTLELGDSALYLCASSSYRDRGASEQYFGPGTRLTVT.

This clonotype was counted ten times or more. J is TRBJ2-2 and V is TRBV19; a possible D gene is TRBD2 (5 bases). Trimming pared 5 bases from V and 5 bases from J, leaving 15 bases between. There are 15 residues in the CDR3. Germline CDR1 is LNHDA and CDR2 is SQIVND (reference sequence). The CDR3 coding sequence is TGTGCCAGTAGTCCCCTTCGGTCGGGAACCGGGGAGCTGTTTTTT. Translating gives CASSPLRSGTGELFF.